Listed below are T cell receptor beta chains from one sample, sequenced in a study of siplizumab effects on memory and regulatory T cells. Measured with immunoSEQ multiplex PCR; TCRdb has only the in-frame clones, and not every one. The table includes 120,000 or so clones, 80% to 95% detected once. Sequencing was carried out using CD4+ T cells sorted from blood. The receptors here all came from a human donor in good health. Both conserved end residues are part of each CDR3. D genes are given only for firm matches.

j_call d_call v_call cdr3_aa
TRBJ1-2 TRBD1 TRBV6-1 CASNVGQGAGGYTF
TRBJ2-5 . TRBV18 CASSFSYQETQYF
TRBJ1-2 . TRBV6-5 CASSATTGYYGYTF
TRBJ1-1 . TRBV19 CASNGAQGRNTEAFF
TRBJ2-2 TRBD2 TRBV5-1 CASSQRLAPQPGELFF
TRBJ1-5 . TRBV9 CASSVALGESNQPQHF
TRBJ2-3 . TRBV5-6 CASSLWGVVADTQYF
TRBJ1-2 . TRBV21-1 CASSDRKEQPIGYTF
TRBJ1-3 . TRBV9 CASSGPGAGNTIYF
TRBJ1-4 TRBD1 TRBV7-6 CASSAGTGSNEKLFF
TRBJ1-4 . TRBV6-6 CASSYSGNEKLFF
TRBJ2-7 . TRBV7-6 CASSLTGTPYEQYF
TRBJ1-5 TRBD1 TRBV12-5 CASAWVGQGVQPQHF
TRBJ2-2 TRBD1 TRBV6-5 CASSYSTTGDGELFF
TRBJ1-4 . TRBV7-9 CASGSTSTNEKLFF
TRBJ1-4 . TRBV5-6 CASSLEFGEKLFF
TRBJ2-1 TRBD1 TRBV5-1 CASSWTGQNEQFF
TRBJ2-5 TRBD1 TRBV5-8 CASSSHRGSEETQYF